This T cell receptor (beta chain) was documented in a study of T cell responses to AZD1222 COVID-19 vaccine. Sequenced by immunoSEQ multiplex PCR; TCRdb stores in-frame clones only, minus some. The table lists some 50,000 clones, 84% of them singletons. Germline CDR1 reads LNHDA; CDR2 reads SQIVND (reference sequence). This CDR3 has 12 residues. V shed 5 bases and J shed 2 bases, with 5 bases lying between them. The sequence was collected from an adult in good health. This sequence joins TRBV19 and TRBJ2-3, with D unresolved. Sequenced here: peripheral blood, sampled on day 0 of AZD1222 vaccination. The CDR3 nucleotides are TGTGCCAGTAGTTCGGACACAGATACGCAGTATTTT. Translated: CASSSDTDTQYF.